This T cell receptor beta chain appears in the sequencing data of a study of shared clonotypes between healthy human individuals. Study information: Per donor, three plates held CD4 naive cells, three held CD4 memory, two held CD8 naive and one held CD8 memory.

This clone showed up just a few times. Its antigen is unknown. Naive CD8 cells, CD45RO-negative and positively selected for CCR7, excluded terminally differentiated effector memory CD45RA+ cells. Per germline, CDR1 MNHNY and CDR2 SVGAGI (reference sequence). The CDR3 extends over 15 amino acids. The junction had 3 bases not matched to a gene; V was cut back by 6 bases and J by 3 bases. Overall study findings and caveats: Generation probabilities of non-shared clonotypes were lower (relative to those shared by all four donors).

An even split of each subset's genomic DNA across several immunoSEQ plates was performed. Repertoires were generated with immunoSEQ multiplex PCR, while TCRdb's copy carries only in-frame clones and drops some. The sample records about 750,000 clones, roughly 92% being singletons. The receptor's source is a man aged 30-40 years in good health. What was sequenced was naive CD8+ T cells sorted from blood. V usage is TRBV6-6 and J usage is TRBJ2-3; 13 bases map to TRBD2. CDR3 DNA sequence: TGTGCCAGCAGCCCACTAGCGGGAGGGACAGATACGCAGTATTTT. Translated, it gives CASSPLAGGTDTQYF.